Detailed here is one TCR beta chain. The sample originates from a study of blood T cell repertoires in COVID-19. Data came from immunoSEQ multiplex PCR; TCRdb stores just in-frame clones and leaves some out. The table includes roughly 200,000 clones, about 86% detected once. This CDR3 region has 15 residues. Sequencing was done on a sample of peripheral blood. The chain is built from TRBV21-1 and TRBJ1-2. TRBV21-1 corresponds to a pseudogene. This clonotype was sampled from a woman aged 50 to 60 with COVID-19, enrolled during active disease. The DNA of the CDR3 is TGTGCCAGTACCCTGGGAGGATCCTTCAACTATGGCTACACCTTC. Amino acids: CASTLGGSFNYGYTF.